This T cell receptor beta chain comes out of a study of T cell responses to AZD1222 COVID-19 vaccine. Points from the study as a whole: Spike-specific TCR repertoires showed rising breadth and depth after two AZD1222 doses. Every sample of the repertoires postdated the peak T cell response.

TCRdb's table, derived via immunoSEQ multiplex PCR, lists solely in-frame clones and lacks some. The profile shows roughly 100,000 clones, 70% to 90% of them singletons. Details on this clone: Its antigen is not identified.

Germline-derived CDR1 and CDR2 are LNHDA and SQIVND (reference sequence). The CDR3 loop spans 14 amino acids. V lost 8 bases to trimming and J lost 7 bases; unmatched junction nucleotides: 13. The chain uses TRBV19 and TRBJ1-1; TRBD1 matches 7 bases. The sequences come from peripheral blood, collected on day 0 of AZD1222 vaccination. This clonotype originated in an adult in good health. The CDR3 DNA sequence: TGTGCCAGTCTCAAGACAGGGTTGAAGATTGAAGCTTTCTTT. Translation gives CASLKTGLKIEAFF.